What follows are 26 T cell receptor beta chains derived from one specimen sequenced in a study of blood T cell repertoires in COVID-19. Repertoires were generated with immunoSEQ multiplex PCR, while TCRdb's copy carries only in-frame clones and drops some. The table records 120,000 to 150,000 clones, about 90% of them present only once. Sequencing input: peripheral blood. Source of these receptors: a woman of 80 years or more with acute or convalescent COVID-19.

This clone was observed a single time. The chain recombines TRBV6-5 with TRBJ1-1, with 9 nucleotides matching TRBD1. The junction had 7 bases not matched to a gene; V was cut back by 5 bases and J by 3 bases. Germline V CDR1 and CDR2: MNHEY, SVGAGI. This CDR3 region has 15 residues. DNA of the CDR3: TGTGCCAGCAGTACCGGGACAGGGTGGTACACTGAAGCTTTCTTT. It yields the protein CASSTGTGWYTEAFF.

CDR3 DNA sequence: TGTGCCAGCAGCTCCTTGACAGACAATGAGCAGTTCTTC. This encodes CASSSLTDNEQFF. The rearrangement links TRBV5-5 to TRBJ2-1; perhaps TRBD1 as D (5 bases). Germline CDR1 and CDR2: SGHKS and YYEKEE (reference sequence). The CDR3 is 13 residues long. V was trimmed by 3 bases and J by 5 bases, leaving 9 bases between them.

V usage is TRBV6-5 and J usage is TRBJ1-5, with 9 bases lining up with TRBD1. The CDR3 runs 14 residues. J lost 6 bases, V lost 5 bases, and 5 bases had no gene match. Germline values: CDR1 MNHEY, CDR2 SVGAGI. Here the CDR3 reads CASSHRGLGQPQHF. CDR3 sequence (DNA): TGTGCCAGCAGTCACAGGGGGCTCGGTCAGCCCCAGCATTTT.

Of note for this clone: The sample holds other DNA sequences that translate to the same CDR3. The chain combines TRBV5-5 with TRBJ1-4, with D possibly matching TRBD1 (6 bases). V was trimmed by 2 bases and J by 2 bases, leaving 10 bases between them. From germline, CDR1 is SGHKS and CDR2 YYEKEE (reference sequence). The CDR3 has 15 residues. CDR3 residues: CASSLQGATNEKLFF. In nucleotides, the CDR3 is TGTGCCAGCAGCTTACAGGGCGCTACTAATGAAAAACTGTTTTTT.

This clone was counted a few times. This sequence joins TRBV9 and TRBJ1-3; D ambiguous. This CDR3 comprises 14 residues. V was shortened by 0 bases and J by 4 bases, with 8 bases between the two germline ends. Germline V gives CDR1 SGDLS, CDR2 YYNGEE. Here the CDR3 reads CASSVAPLGNTIYF. The CDR3 nucleotides read TGTGCCAGCAGCGTAGCCCCCCTGGGAAACACCATATATTTT.

V gene TRBV7-3 combines with J gene TRBJ1-1; 9 bases align to TRBD1. V dropped 2 bases and J dropped 1; count of bases not matched to a gene: 5. The CDR3 loop spans 16 amino acids. Germline V gene lookup returns CDR1 SGHTA and CDR2 FQGTGA. The CDR3 DNA reads as TGTGCCAGCAGCTTATTGGGGACAGGGTCGAACACTGAAGCTTTCTTT. It yields the protein CASSLLGTGSNTEAFF.

The genes are TRBV29-1 and TRBJ1-2; tentative D call: TRBD1 (5 bases). This CDR3 is built from 12 residues. The germline V gene has CDR1 SQVTM and CDR2 ANQGSEA. The DNA for the CDR3 is TGCAGAGCCGACAGCCCGAACTATGGCTACACCTTC. It yields the protein CRADSPNYGYTF.

V gene TRBV6-5 combines with J gene TRBJ1-2; 9 nucleotides line up with TRBD1. The CDR3 runs to 14 residues. From germline, CDR1 is MNHEY and CDR2 SVGAGI. V trimming: 6 bases; J trimming: 7 bases; junction bases outside the gene matches: 9. CDR3 nucleotide sequence: TGTGCCAGCAGCAACACAGGGGGCCGTCGTGGCTACACCTTC. Its translation is CASSNTGGRRGYTF.

The V gene is TRBV10-2, the J gene TRBJ1-4; D not certain. Germline CDR1 is WSHSY and CDR2 is SAAADI. V was cut by 0 bases and J by 8 bases, with 16 bases left in between. CDR3 size: 16 residues. Here the CDR3 DNA reads TGCGCCAGCAGTGAGTCGAGCCTGGAGGGTGGAGAAAAACTGTTTTTT. Translated: CASSESSLEGGEKLFF.

The chain recombines TRBV5-1 with TRBJ1-2; D not certain. The CDR3 totals 14 residues. V was trimmed by 0 bases and J by 5 bases, leaving 11 bases between them. The germline CDR1 and CDR2 sequences are SGHRS and YFSETQ. In DNA, the CDR3 is TGCGCCAGCAGCTTGGAACCGATTAGTTATGGCTACACCTTC. This encodes CASSLEPISYGYTF.

The chain carries TRBV5-1 and TRBJ1-2; 8 bases are shared with TRBD1. V lost 4 bases to trimming and J lost 3 bases; unmatched junction nucleotides: 2. This CDR3 is built from 13 residues. Germline V gives CDR1 SGHRS, CDR2 YFSETQ. CDR3 protein: CASSRQGYYGYTF. The CDR3 bases are TGCGCCAGCAGCCGACAGGGGTACTATGGCTACACCTTC.

The chain has TRBV5-1 and TRBJ1-5, with 10 positions matching TRBD1. This CDR3 spans 16 amino acids. Germline CDR1 and CDR2: SGHRS and YFSETQ. Unmatched junction bases numbered 1, after V lost 0 bases and J lost 1 base. This chain's CDR3 is CASSLEGQGSNQPQHF. CDR3 nucleotides: TGCGCCAGCAGCTTGGAGGGACAGGGGAGCAATCAGCCCCAGCATTTT.

The chain couples TRBV10-3 to TRBJ2-2; possible D gene TRBD1, 6 bases. CDR3 length: 14 residues. CDR1 ENHRY and CDR2 SYGVKD come from the germline V gene. V lost 2 bases to trimming and J lost 7 bases, with 11 bases between them. The CDR3 DNA sequence: TGTGCCATCAGTGAGGACAGGTCACGCGGGGAGCTGTTTTTT. Protein sequence: CAISEDRSRGELFF.

The chain combines TRBV7-3 with TRBJ1-1, with TRBD1 matching over 9 bases. Per the germline V gene, CDR1 is SGHTA and CDR2 is FQGTGA. This CDR3 has 14 residues. V lost 5 bases to trimming and J lost 4 bases; unmatched junction nucleotides: 5. The CDR3 loop reads CASSLQGASTEAFF. CDR3 DNA: TGTGCCAGCAGCCTACAGGGGGCGAGCACTGAAGCTTTCTTT.

The genes are TRBV6-5 and TRBJ1-1; a weak D match, TRBD1 (6 bases). The V gene's germline CDR1 is MNHEY and CDR2 SVGAGI. The V gene lost 0 bases and the J gene lost 3 bases, with 14 bases spanning the gap. The CDR3 is made up of 16 amino acids. In DNA form, the CDR3 reads TGTGCCAGCAGTTACTCGGCGGGTGGGGGCTACACTGAAGCTTTCTTT. Residues: CASSYSAGGGYTEAFF.

The chain uses TRBV4-2 and TRBJ1-1, with no clear D. The V end lost 1 base, the J end lost 1 base, and 13 bases lay between the germline ends. CDR1 LGHNA and CDR2 YNFKEQ come from the germline V gene. This CDR3 is 16 amino acids long. The CDR3 DNA is TGTGCCAGCAGCCAAGGTGGTGGGCGGGGGAACACTGAAGCTTTCTTT. This encodes CASSQGGGRGNTEAFF.

This chain uses TRBV29-1 with TRBJ1-2; 7 bases map to TRBD1. Germline loops: CDR1 SQVTM, CDR2 ANQGSEA. Germline trimming cut 3 bases from V and 6 bases from J; bases unmatched to any gene: 10. CDR3 length: 14 residues. The CDR3 here is CSVDGFNRGHGYTF. In nucleotides, the CDR3 is TGCAGCGTTGACGGATTTAATAGGGGGCATGGCTACACCTTC.

The rearrangement uses TRBV2 and TRBJ1-4, with D perhaps matching TRBD1 (6 bases). Trimming took off 2 bases at V and 5 bases at J, with 12 bases between the two ends. This CDR3 spans 15 amino acids. CDR1 SNHLY and CDR2 FYNNEI come from the germline V gene. CDR3 region: CASSEQGTRNEKLFF. Here the CDR3 DNA reads TGTGCCAGCAGTGAACAGGGGACCCGGAATGAAAAACTGTTTTTT.

V usage is TRBV25-1 and J usage is TRBJ2-1, with 7 bases fitting TRBD2. CDR3 length: 15 amino acids. Trimming took 7 bases from V and 9 from J; bases not matched to a gene: 15. In germline, CDR1 is MGHDK, CDR2 SYGVNS. In DNA form, the CDR3 reads TGTGCCAGCATCCCTGGACTAGGGATAAGTAGTGAGCAGTTCTTC. It specifies CASIPGLGISSEQFF.

The rearrangement links TRBV3-1 (or the pseudogene TRBV3-2) to TRBJ1-2, with D perhaps TRBD1 (5 bases). The CDR3 sequence is 13 residues long. Trimming left V 4 bases short and J 6 bases short, with 12 bases between. In germline, CDR1 is LGHDT, CDR2 YNNKEL (reference sequence). The CDR3 here is CASSPPLGDGYTF. CDR3 sequence (DNA): TGTGCCAGCAGCCCCCCCCTAGGGGATGGCTACACCTTC.

This chain uses TRBV28 with TRBJ1-3, with 7 positions matching TRBD1. This CDR3 spans 17 amino acids. Germline V lookup: CDR1 MDHEN, CDR2 SYDVKM. The V and J ends lost 6 bases and 0 bases, in that order; junction bases with no gene match: 11. This chain's CDR3 is CASSDILGTASGNTIYF. CDR3 DNA sequence: TGTGCCAGCAGCGATATCCTGGGGACAGCCTCTGGAAACACCATATATTTT.

This chain joins TRBV7-9 and TRBJ2-2; 7 bases match TRBD1. V shed 5 bases and J 4 bases; nucleotides not matched to a gene: 4. CDR1 and CDR2 from the germline V gene are SEHNR and FQNEAQ (reference sequence). The CDR3 totals 14 residues. The CDR3 region has the DNA TGTGCCAGCAGCGACCGACAGGGCACCGGGGAGCTGTTTTTT. It encodes CASSDRQGTGELFF. The complete variable domain, with remaining parts taken from reference TRBV7-9 and TRBJ2-2, reads DTGVSQNPRHKITKRGQNVTFRCDPISEHNRLYWYRQTLGQGPEFLTYFQNEAQLEKSRLLSDRFSAERPKGSFSTLEIQRTEQGDSAMYLCASSDRQGTGELFFGEGSRLTVL.

The rearrangement joins TRBV18 to TRBJ1-3; D perhaps matches TRBD1 (5 bases). Between the trimmed V and J ends, which lost 4 bases and 0 bases, there was a span of 13 bases. This CDR3 region has 16 residues. Per the germline V gene, CDR1 is KGHSH and CDR2 is LQKENI. The CDR3 bases are TGTGCCAGCTCACTCTCGGACACCCGCTCTGGAAACACCATATATTTT. This encodes CASSLSDTRSGNTIYF.

The chain links TRBV6-1 to TRBJ1-6; 10 bases are shared with TRBD1. This CDR3 comprises 16 residues. The V and J ends lost 1 base and 7 bases, in that order; junction bases with no gene match: 4. Per germline, CDR1 MNHNS and CDR2 SASEGT. The CDR3 coding sequence is TGTGCCAGCAGTGAAGGGGACAGGGGTTACAATTCACCCCTCCACTTT. This gives the protein CASSEGDRGYNSPLHF.

A single count supports this clone. V is TRBV7-2 and J is TRBJ1-1; TRBD1 agrees at 9 bases. After removal of 4 bases from V and 0 bases from J, the junction contained 3 bases not matched to a gene. The V gene's germline CDR1 is SGHTA and CDR2 FQGNSA. This CDR3 has 15 residues. The CDR3 loop reads CASSWDREMNTEAFF. DNA for the CDR3: TGTGCCAGCAGCTGGGACAGGGAAATGAACACTGAAGCTTTCTTT. The whole variable domain, filled in from reference TRBV7-2 and TRBJ1-1, reads GAGVSQSPSNKVTEKGKDVELRCDPISGHTALYWYRQSLGQGLEFLIYFQGNSAPDKSGLPSDRFSAERTGGSVSTLTIQRTQQEDSAVYLCASSWDREMNTEAFFGQGTRLTVV.

The sample holds one count of this clone. The chain recombines TRBV5-8 with TRBJ1-6; D ambiguous. The CDR3 runs 14 residues. CDR1 and CDR2 (germline): SGHTS, YDEGEE. The V end was cut by 0 bases, the J end by 8 bases, with 9 bases between. The CDR3 protein is CASSLGTQDSPLHF. As DNA, the CDR3 is TGTGCCAGCAGCTTGGGCACTCAAGATTCACCCCTCCACTTT.